The clone carrying this T cell receptor (beta chain) has a count of ten or more. Its cognate antigen is unknown. Disease duration under 2 months; hyperthyroidism patients were aged 18 to 65. Exclusion of patients followed from uncontrolled infection, other autoimmune disease, pregnancy or lactation. Diagnosing involved the use of clinical symptoms, serum thyroxine and TRAb, thyroid ultrasound and orbital computed tomography. This record comes from a study of T cells in Graves' hyperthyroidism and ophthalmopathy. The investigators amplified TCR beta CDR3 regions from RNA transcripts. With the HTBI primer set, the TCR CDR3 went through a first round of RT-PCR. A single record per CDR3 protein comes from TCRdb applying MiXCR to the multiplex PCR reads. The sample holds about 160,000 distinct CDR3 sequences; over 7.5% are singletons and the top ten take more than 20%. The CDR3 has 16 amino acids. CDR1 and CDR2 from the germline V gene are SNHLY and FYNNEI. J lost 1 base, V lost 6 bases, and 9 bases had no gene match.

Study-wide results and limits: Most thyroid clonotypes expanded above 0.001 appeared in blood too.

Sequenced input: blood. The rearrangement uses TRBV2 and TRBJ2-1; 7 nucleotides line up with TRBD2. The source of this sequence is a young woman with Graves' hyperthyroidism that later progressed to Graves' ophthalmopathy. CDR3 nucleotide sequence: TGTGCCAGCAGCCCGTTCGCGGGGGAGTCCTACAATGAGCAGTTCTTC. Translating it yields CASSPFAGESYNEQFF.